This entry features one T cell receptor (beta chain) sequence. CDR3 length: 16 amino acids. Germline CDR1 reads MNHNY; CDR2 reads SVGAGI (reference sequence). V lost 6 bases and J lost 4; bases outside the gene matches: 11. This entry is derived from a study of cytomegalovirus exposure and HLA in healthy donors. Here immunoSEQ multiplex PCR was the method, and the copy in TCRdb shows in-frame clones only, minus some. The sample has roughly 45,000 clones; 92% are singletons. J is TRBJ1-5 and V is TRBV6-6; 8 bases agree with TRBD1. This receptor was taken from a man younger than 30 in good health and CMV-seronegative. The sequenced sample was PBMCs. CDR3 bases: TGTGCCAGCAGGCTCCCGGGACAGGTCGTTAATCAGCCCCAGCATTTT. Translation: CASRLPGQVVNQPQHF.